This T cell receptor (beta chain) was captured in a study of cytomegalovirus exposure and HLA in healthy donors. Findings and limits, study-wide: Highly shared sequence variants in one cluster were likely a sequencing artifact.

This CDR3 region has 13 residues. The V gene's germline CDR1 is MNHEY and CDR2 SVGAGI. V gave up 5 bases and J gave up 4 bases; unmatched junction bases: 4. Only a few counts were recorded for this clone. Its antigen remains unidentified. The study ran its PCR with 60 Vbeta and 13 Jbeta primers. Data came from immunoSEQ multiplex PCR; TCRdb stores just in-frame clones and leaves some out. The sample lists some 90,000 clones, about two thirds occurring once. Specimen: PBMCs. The clonotype originates from a man aged 50 to 59 in good health and CMV-seronegative. This chain connects TRBV6-5 to TRBJ1-1; 7 bases map to TRBD1. In nucleotides, the CDR3 is TGTGCCAGCAGTGAAGCAGGGGGCACTGAAGCTTTCTTT. As protein: CASSEAGGTEAFF.